These 12 T cell receptor beta chains share one sample of origin, sequenced in a study of beta chain features in type 1 diabetes (dated by TCRdb to between 2017 and 2018). The library was generated by the immunoSEQ multiplex PCR assay. The entire amount of isolated RNA was reverse transcribed using the High Capacity cDNA Reverse Transcription Kit, so the sequenced TCRB transcripts were expressed ones. Sourced from immuneACCESS, this table was stored by TCRdb with only in-frame sequences that have V and J called. A share of the clones is absent; for the studies checked, an unresolved V gene accounts for under half, and the remainder has no known explanation. Across this sample there are about 220,000 clones, with 11% seen only once. The ten largest clones represent 1% to 1.5% of the sample. The source material was central memory CD4+ T cells from blood. Receptor source: a man between 18 and 29 years old in good health.

This clone occurred many times. V and J are TRBV6-5 and TRBJ2-5; D perhaps matches TRBD1 (8 bases). Germline V gives CDR1 MNHEY, CDR2 SVGAGI. V was trimmed by 6 bases and J by 5 bases, leaving 19 bases between them. The CDR3 has 15 amino acids. CDR3 loop: CASRKRTGREETQYF. The CDR3 region has the DNA TGTGCCAGCAGAAAACGGACAGGGAGGGAGGAGACCCAGTACTTC.

This clone has more than one count but fewer than ten. The chain uses TRBV5-4 and TRBJ2-5, with 8 positions matching TRBD1. V was pared by 2 bases and J by 5 bases, with 5 bases of the junction left unmatched. Germline V gene data show CDR1 as SGHNT and CDR2 as YYREEE (reference sequence). This CDR3 has 14 residues. CDR3 DNA sequence: TGTGCCAGCAGCTTAGGACAGGGCAGGGAGACCCAGTACTTC. This sequence encodes CASSLGQGRETQYF.

This clone was detected only a few times. This chain uses TRBV11-2 with TRBJ2-7, with a possible D match to TRBD2 (6 bases). V lost 2 bases to trimming and J lost 4 bases, with 18 bases between them. The length of the CDR3 is 16 residues. Germline loops: CDR1 SGHAT, CDR2 FQNNGV. CDR3 nucleotides: TGTGCCAGCAGCTTACCACCGGACTACTCCGGATACGAGCAGTACTTC. Translation gives CASSLPPDYSGYEQYF.

Comment on this clone: This specimen includes other DNA sequences encoding the same CDR3. This chain links TRBV15 with TRBJ2-7; perhaps TRBD2 as D (5 bases). The germline gives CDR1 LNHNV, CDR2 YYDKDF (reference sequence). The CDR3 is 13 amino acids. V lost 0 bases and J 3 bases, leaving 6 bases between the germline ends. The CDR3 coding sequence is TGTGCCACCAGCAGAGATCGGGGCTACGAGCAGTACTTC. Residues: CATSRDRGYEQYF. The full variable domain, rest sourced from reference TRBV15 and TRBJ2-7, is DAMVIQNPRYQVTQFGKPVTLSCSQTLNHNVMYWYQQKSSQAPKLLFHYYDKDFNNEADTPDNFQSRRPNTSFCFLDIRSPGLGDTAMYLCATSRDRGYEQYFGPGTRLTVT.

In this sample, this clone turned up many times. The rearrangement links TRBV14 to TRBJ2-7; the match to TRBD2 covers 7 bases. CDR1 SGHDN and CDR2 FVKESK come from the germline V gene. The CDR3 sequence is 14 residues long. The J segment lost 4 bases and the V segment lost 5 bases, leaving 8 bases of the junction unmatched. DNA for the CDR3: TGTGCCAGCAGCTTCGGACTAGGAAAGTACGAGCAGTACTTC. Amino acids: CASSFGLGKYEQYF.

The genes are TRBV9 and TRBJ2-7; TRBD2 might be the D (6 bases). This CDR3 contains 14 residues. V lost 0 bases and J lost 4, with 11 bases in between. The germline V gene encodes CDR1 SGDLS and CDR2 YYNGEE. This chain's CDR3 is CASSVAGAGYEQYF. CDR3 bases: TGTGCCAGCAGCGTAGCGGGAGCCGGGTACGAGCAGTACTTC.

The J gene is TRBJ1-1, the V gene TRBV9, with unresolved D. The CDR3 contains 12 residues. CDR1 is SGDLS, CDR2 YYNGEE, per germline. V dropped 7 bases and J dropped 0 bases, with 7 bases sitting between them. CDR3 DNA sequence: TGTGCCAGCGGCGAGTTGAACACTGAAGCTTTCTTT. This gives the protein CASGELNTEAFF.

This clone showed up just a few times. The CDR3 spells CASTMPGGLSYEQYF. CDR3 nucleotides: TGTGCCAGCACGATGCCCGGCGGGCTGTCCTACGAGCAGTACTTC. The chain combines TRBV7-9 with TRBJ2-7; tentative D call: TRBD2 (5 bases). CDR1 is SEHNR, CDR2 FQNEAQ, per germline (reference sequence). The length of the CDR3 is 15 residues. Trimming stripped 7 bases from V and 1 base from J, with 17 bases between.

In this sample, this clone turned up a few times. The rearrangement joins TRBV7-2 to TRBJ2-7, with D unclear. Looked up from germline, CDR1 is SGHTA and CDR2 is FQGNSA. This CDR3 comprises 13 residues. Trimming stripped 5 bases from V and 6 bases from J, with 14 bases between. The CDR3 nucleotides are TGTGCCAGCAGCACCCTTGACTCGGGCGAGCAGTACTTC. This gives the protein CASSTLDSGEQYF.

This clone has more than one count but fewer than ten. The chain carries TRBV7-8 and TRBJ2-5; D perhaps matches TRBD2 (6 bases). The CDR3 runs 13 residues. CDR1 SGHVS and CDR2 FQNEAQ come from the germline V gene. V was pared by 5 bases and J by 4 bases, with 11 bases between. In DNA, the CDR3 is TGTGCCAGCAGCCCTCCCGGGGGAGAGACCCAGTACTTC. It specifies CASSPPGGETQYF.

This clone showed up many times. The rearrangement links TRBV28 to TRBJ2-5, with unresolved D. Trimming pared 6 bases from V and 5 bases from J, leaving 16 bases between. Looked up from germline, CDR1 is MDHEN and CDR2 is SYDVKM. The CDR3 is 14 amino acids. For the CDR3, the DNA is TGTGCCAGCAGAACCGGACCCTTCAGGGAGACCCAGTACTTC. This codes for CASRTGPFRETQYF.

V usage is TRBV7-9 and J usage is TRBJ1-2; no firm D call. V was pared by 4 bases and J by 3 bases, with 12 bases between. Looked up from germline, CDR1 is SEHNR and CDR2 is FQNEAQ (reference sequence). This CDR3 is 14 amino acids long. The CDR3 DNA reads TGTGCCAGCAGCTCGACGACGCCGCACTATGGCTACACCTTC. Amino acid sequence: CASSSTTPHYGYTF. Looking up the rest from reference TRBV7-9 and TRBJ1-2 gives the full variable domain: DTGVSQNPRHKITKRGQNVTFRCDPISEHNRLYWYRQTLGQGPEFLTYFQNEAQLEKSRLLSDRFSAERPKGSFSTLEIQRTEQGDSAMYLCASSSTTPHYGYTFGSGTRLTVV.